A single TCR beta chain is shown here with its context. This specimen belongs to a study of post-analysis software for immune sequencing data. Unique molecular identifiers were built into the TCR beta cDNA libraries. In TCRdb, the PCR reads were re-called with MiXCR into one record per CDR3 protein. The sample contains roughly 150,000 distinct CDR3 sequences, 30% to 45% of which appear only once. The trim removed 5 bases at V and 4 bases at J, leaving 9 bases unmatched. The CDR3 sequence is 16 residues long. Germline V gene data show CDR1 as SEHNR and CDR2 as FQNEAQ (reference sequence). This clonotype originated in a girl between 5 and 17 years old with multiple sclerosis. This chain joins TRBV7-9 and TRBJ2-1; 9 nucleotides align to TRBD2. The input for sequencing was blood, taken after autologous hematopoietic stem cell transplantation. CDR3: CASSPRGLAGYNEQFF. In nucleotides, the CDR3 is TGTGCCAGCAGCCCTAGGGGGCTAGCGGGGTACAATGAGCAGTTCTTC.